The clone carrying this TCR beta chain has just one count. Its antigen is undetermined. Profiling relied on immunoSEQ multiplex PCR, and the TCRdb table lists in-frame clones only, not all of them. The sample includes 150,000 to 180,000 clones, less than 90% of them seen just once. This CDR3 has 13 residues. CDR1 SGDLS and CDR2 YYNGEE come from the germline V gene. V dropped 0 bases and J dropped 5 bases, with 8 bases sitting between them. This record comes from a study of T cell responses to AZD1222 COVID-19 vaccine. Study-wide results and caveats: Baseline seropositivity characterized only six or seven AZD1222 recipients. Clonal diversity was possibly underestimated, and the donors were mostly white British, with more females.

The source of this sequence is an adult in good health. Material: peripheral blood, obtained on day 0 of MenACWY control vaccination. The genes are TRBV9 and TRBJ1-1; D remains ambiguous. Written as DNA, the CDR3 is TGTGCCAGCAGCGTAGGTGCGGGTACTGAAGCTTTCTTT. Its translation: CASSVGAGTEAFF.